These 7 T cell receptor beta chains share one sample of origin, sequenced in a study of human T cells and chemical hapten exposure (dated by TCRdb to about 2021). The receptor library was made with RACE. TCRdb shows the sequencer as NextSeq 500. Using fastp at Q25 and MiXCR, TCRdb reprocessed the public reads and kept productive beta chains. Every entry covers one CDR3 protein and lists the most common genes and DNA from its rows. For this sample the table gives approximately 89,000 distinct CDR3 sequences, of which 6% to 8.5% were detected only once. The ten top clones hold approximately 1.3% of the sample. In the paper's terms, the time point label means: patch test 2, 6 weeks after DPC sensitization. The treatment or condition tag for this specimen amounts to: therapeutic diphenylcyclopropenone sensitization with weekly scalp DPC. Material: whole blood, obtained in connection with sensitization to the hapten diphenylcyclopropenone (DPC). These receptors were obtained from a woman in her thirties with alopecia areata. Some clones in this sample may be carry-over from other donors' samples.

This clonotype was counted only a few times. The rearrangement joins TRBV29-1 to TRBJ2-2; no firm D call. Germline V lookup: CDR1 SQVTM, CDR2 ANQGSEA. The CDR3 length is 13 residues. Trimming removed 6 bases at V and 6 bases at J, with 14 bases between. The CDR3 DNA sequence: TGCAGCGTAACGGACGAAGCACCCGGGGAGCTGTTTTTT. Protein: CSVTDEAPGELFF.

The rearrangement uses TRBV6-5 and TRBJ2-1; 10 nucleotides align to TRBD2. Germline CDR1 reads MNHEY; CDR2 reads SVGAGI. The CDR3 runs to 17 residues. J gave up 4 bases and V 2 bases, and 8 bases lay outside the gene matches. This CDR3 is CASSYRTSGLLYNEQFF. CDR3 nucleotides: TGTGCCAGCAGTTACCGGACTAGCGGCCTACTGTACAATGAGCAGTTCTTC.

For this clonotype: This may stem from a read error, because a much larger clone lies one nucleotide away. Here the CDR3 reads CASSLESLAGGHADTQYF. CDR3 nucleotide sequence: TGTGCCAGCAGCTTAGAATCTCTAGCGGGGGGGCATGCAGATACGCAGTATTTT. The rearrangement links TRBV7-2 to TRBJ2-3; 12 bases agree with TRBD2. The CDR3 is made up of 18 amino acids. Trimming cost V 1 base and J 4 bases; bases outside gene matches: 9. Germline-derived CDR1 and CDR2 are SGHTA and FQGNSA.

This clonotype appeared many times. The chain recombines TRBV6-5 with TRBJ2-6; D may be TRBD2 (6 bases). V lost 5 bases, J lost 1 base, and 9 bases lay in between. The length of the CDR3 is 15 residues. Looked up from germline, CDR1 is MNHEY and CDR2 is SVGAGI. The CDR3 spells CASSPGESGANVLTF. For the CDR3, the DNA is TGTGCCAGCAGTCCGGGGGAATCTGGGGCCAACGTCCTGACTTTC.

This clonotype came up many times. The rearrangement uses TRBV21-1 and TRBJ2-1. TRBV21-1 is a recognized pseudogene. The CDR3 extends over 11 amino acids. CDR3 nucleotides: TGTGCCAGCAGCAAAGTTGATGAGCAGTTCTTC. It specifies CASSKVDEQFF.

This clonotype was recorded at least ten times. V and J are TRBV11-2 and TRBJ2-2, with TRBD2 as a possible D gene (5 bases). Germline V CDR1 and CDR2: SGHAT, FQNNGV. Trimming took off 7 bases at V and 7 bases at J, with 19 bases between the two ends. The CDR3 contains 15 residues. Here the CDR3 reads CASTPTGITGGELFF. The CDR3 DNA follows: TGTGCCAGCACCCCTACGGGAATCACCGGCGGGGAGCTGTTTTTT.

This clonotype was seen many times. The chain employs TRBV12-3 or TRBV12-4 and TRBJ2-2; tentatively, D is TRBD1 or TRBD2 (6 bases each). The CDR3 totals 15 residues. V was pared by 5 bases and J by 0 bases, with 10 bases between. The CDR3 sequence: CASSAGHSNTGELFF. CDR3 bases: TGTGCCAGCAGTGCGGGACATTCGAACACCGGGGAGCTGTTTTTT.